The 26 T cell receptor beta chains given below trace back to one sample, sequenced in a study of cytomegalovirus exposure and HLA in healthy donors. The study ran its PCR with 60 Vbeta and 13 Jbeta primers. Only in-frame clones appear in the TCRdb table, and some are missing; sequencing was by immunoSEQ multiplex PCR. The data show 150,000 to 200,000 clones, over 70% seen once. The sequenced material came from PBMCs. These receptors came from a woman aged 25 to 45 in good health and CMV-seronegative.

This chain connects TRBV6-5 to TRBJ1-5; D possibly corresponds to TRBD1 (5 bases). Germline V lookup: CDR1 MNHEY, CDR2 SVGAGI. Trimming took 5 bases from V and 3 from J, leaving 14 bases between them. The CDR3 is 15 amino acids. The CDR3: CASSPPRDFNQPQHF. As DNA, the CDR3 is TGTGCCAGCAGTCCTCCCCGGGACTTCAATCAGCCCCAGCATTTT.

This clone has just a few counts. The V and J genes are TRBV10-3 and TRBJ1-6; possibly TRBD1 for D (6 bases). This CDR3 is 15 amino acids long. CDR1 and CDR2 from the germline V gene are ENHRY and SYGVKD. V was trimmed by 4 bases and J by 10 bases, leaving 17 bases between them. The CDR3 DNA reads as TGTGCCATCAGTGGGGGGGAGGGGGGGGACTCACCCCTCCACTTT. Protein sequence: CAISGGEGGDSPLHF.

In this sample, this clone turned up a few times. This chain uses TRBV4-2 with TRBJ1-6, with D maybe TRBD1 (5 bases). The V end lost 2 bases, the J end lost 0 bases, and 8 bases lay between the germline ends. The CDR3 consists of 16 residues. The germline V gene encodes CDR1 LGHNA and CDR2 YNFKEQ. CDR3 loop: CASSQSRGSYNSPLHF. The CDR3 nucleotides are TGTGCCAGCAGCCAAAGTAGGGGCTCCTATAATTCACCCCTCCACTTT.

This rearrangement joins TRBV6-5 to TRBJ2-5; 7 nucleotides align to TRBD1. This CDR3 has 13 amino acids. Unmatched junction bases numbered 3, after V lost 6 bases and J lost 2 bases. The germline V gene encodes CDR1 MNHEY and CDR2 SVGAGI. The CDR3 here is CASSRDRQETQYF. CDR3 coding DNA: TGTGCCAGCAGCCGGGACAGACAAGAGACCCAGTACTTC.

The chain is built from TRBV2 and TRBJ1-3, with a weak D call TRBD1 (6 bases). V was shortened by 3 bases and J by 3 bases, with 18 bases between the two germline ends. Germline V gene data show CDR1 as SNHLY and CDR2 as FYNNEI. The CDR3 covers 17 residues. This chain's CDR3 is CASSDVRGSSFGNTIYF. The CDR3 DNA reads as TGTGCCAGCAGTGACGTCAGGGGATCTTCGTTTGGAAACACCATATATTTT.

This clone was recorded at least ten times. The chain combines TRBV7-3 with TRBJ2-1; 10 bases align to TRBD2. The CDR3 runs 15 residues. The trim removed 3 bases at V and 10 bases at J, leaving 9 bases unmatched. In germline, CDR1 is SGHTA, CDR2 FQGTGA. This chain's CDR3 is CASSFLAGDTGEQFF. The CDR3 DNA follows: TGTGCCAGCAGCTTTCTAGCGGGGGATACGGGAGAGCAGTTCTTC.

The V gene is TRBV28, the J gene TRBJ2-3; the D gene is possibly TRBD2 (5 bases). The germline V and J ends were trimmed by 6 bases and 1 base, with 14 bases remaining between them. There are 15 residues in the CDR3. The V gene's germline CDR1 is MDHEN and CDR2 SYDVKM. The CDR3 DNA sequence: TGTGCCAGCAGGACGGGGTCCGTTGGCACAGATACGCAGTATTTT. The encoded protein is CASRTGSVGTDTQYF.

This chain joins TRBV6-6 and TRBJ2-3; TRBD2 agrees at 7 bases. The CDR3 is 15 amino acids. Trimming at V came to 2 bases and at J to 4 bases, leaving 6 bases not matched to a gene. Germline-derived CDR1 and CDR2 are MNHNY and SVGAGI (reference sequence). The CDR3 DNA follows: TGTGCCAGCAGTTACCCCTCGGGGGGTCCAGATACGCAGTATTTT. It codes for CASSYPSGGPDTQYF.

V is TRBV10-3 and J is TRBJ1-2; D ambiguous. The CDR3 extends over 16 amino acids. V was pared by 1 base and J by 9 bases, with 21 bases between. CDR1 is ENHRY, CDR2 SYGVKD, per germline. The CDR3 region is CAISELRSSPAESYTF. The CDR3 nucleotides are TGTGCCATCAGTGAGTTAAGGTCCTCCCCAGCGGAGAGCTACACCTTC.

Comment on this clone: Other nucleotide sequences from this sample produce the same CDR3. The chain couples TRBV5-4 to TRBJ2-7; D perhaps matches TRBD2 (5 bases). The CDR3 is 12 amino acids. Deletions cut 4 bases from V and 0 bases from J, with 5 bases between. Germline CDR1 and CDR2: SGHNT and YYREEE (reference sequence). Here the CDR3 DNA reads TGTGCCAGCAGCCGGGACTCCTACGAGCAGTACTTC. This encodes CASSRDSYEQYF.

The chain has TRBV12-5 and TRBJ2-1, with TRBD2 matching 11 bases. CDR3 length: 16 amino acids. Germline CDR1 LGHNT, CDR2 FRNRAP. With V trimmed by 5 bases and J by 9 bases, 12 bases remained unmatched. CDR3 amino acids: CASGPIPSGGKGEQFF. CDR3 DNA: TGTGCTAGTGGTCCCATTCCTAGCGGGGGGAAGGGTGAGCAGTTCTTC.

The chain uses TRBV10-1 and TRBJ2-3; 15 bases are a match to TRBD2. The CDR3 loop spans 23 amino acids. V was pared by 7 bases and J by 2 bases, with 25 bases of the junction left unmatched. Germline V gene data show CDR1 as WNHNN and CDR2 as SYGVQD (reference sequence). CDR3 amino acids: CASTATNRTSGGARLLNTDTQYF. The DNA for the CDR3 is TGCGCCAGCACCGCAACCAACCGGACTAGCGGGGGGGCCCGACTCCTCAACACAGATACGCAGTATTTT.

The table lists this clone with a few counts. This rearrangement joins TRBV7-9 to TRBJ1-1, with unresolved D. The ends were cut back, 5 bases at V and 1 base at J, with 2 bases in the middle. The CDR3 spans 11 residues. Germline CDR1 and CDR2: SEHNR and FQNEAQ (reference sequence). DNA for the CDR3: TGTGCCAGCAGCCAGAACACTGAAGCTTTCTTT. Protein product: CASSQNTEAFF.

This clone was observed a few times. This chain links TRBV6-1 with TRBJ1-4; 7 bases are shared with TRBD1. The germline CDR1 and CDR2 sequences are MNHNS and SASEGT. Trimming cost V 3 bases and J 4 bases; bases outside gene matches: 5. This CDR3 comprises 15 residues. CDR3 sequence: CASSERDRINEKLFF. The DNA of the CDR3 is TGTGCCAGCAGTGAGCGGGACAGAATTAATGAAAAACTGTTTTTT.

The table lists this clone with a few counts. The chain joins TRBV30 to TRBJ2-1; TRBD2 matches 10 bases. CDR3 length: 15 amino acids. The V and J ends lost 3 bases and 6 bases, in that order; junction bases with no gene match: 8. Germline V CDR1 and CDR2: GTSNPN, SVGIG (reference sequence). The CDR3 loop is CAWSPPSGGLNEQFF. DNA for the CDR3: TGTGCCTGGAGCCCCCCTAGCGGGGGACTCAATGAGCAGTTCTTC.

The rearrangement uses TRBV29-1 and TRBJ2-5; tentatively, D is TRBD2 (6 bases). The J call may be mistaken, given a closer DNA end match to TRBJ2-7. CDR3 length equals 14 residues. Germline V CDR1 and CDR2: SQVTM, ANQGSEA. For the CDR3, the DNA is TGCAGCGTTGAAGATCGGGGGAAAAGCGACGAGCAGTACTTC. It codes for CSVEDRGKSDEQYF.

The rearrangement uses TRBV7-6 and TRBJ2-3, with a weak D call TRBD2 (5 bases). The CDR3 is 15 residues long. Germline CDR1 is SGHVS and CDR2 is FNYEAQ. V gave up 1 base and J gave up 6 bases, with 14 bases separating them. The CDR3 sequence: CASSLGRTAGDTQYF. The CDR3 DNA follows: TGTGCCAGCAGCTTAGGTCGGACCGCGGGTGATACGCAGTATTTT.

CDR3 protein: CASSSIRGDTDTQYF. The DNA of the CDR3 is TGTGCCAGCAGTTCGATACGGGGGGACACAGATACGCAGTATTTT. The chain has TRBV28 and TRBJ2-3; TRBD2 matches 7 bases. The CDR3 runs to 15 residues. J was trimmed by 2 bases and V by 4 bases; bases with no gene match: 6. Germline-derived CDR1 and CDR2 are MDHEN and SYDVKM.

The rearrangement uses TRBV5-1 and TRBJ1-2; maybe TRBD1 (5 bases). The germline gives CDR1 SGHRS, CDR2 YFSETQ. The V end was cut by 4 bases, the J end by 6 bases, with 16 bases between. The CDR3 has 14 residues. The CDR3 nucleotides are TGCGCCAGCAGCCCTCTGACAGTGACGGATGGCTACACCTTC. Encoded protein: CASSPLTVTDGYTF. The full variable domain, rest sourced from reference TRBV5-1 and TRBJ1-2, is KAGVTQTPRYLIKTRGQQVTLSCSPISGHRSVSWYQQTPGQGLQFLFEYFSETQRNKGNFPGRFSGRQFSNSRSEMNVSTLELGDSALYLCASSPLTVTDGYTFGSGTRLTVV.

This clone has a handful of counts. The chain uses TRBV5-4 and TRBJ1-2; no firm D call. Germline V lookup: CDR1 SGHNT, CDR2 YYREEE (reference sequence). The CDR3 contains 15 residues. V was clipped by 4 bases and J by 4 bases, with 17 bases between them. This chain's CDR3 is CASSLEQTPSYGYTF. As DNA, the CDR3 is TGTGCCAGCAGCCTCGAACAAACGCCTTCCTATGGCTACACCTTC.

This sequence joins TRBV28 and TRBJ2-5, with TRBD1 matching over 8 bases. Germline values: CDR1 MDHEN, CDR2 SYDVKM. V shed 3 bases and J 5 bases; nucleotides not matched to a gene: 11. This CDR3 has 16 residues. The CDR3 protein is CASSFAGQGRGETQYF. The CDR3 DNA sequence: TGTGCCAGCAGTTTCGCTGGACAGGGAAGAGGGGAGACCCAGTACTTC.

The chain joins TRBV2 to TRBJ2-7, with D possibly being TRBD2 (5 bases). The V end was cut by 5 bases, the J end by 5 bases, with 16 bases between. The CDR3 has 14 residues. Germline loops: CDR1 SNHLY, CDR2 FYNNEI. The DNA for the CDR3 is TGTGCCAGCAGTCGTCCGGACGGACTTGACGAGCAGTACTTC. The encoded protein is CASSRPDGLDEQYF. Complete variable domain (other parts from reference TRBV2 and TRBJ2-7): EPEVTQTPSHQVTQMGQEVILRCVPISNHLYFYWYRQILGQKVEFLVSFYNNEISEKSEIFDDQFSVERPDGSNFTLKIRSTKLEDSAMYFCASSRPDGLDEQYFGPGTRLTVT.

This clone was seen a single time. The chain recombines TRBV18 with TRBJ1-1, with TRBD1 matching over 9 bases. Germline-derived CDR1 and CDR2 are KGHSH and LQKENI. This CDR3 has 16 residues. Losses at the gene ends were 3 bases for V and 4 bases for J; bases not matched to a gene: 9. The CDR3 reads CASSPGQGGHSTEAFF. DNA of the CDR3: TGTGCCAGCTCACCGGGACAGGGAGGGCATAGCACTGAAGCTTTCTTT.

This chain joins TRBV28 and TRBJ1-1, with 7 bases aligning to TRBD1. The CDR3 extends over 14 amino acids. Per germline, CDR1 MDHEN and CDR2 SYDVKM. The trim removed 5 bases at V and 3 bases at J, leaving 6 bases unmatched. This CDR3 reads CASSPGTAYTEAFF. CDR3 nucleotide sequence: TGTGCCAGCAGTCCCGGGACAGCTTACACTGAAGCTTTCTTT.

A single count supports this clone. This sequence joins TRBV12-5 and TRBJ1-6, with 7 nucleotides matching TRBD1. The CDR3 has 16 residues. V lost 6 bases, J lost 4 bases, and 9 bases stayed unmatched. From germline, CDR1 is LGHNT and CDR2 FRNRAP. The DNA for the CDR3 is TGTGCTAGTGGCCGCCACACACAGGGGTATAATTCACCCCTCCACTTT. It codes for CASGRHTQGYNSPLHF.

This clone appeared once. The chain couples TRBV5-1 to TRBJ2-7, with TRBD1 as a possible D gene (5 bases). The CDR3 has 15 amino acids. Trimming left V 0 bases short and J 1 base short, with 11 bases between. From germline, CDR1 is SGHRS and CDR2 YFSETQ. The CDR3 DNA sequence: TGCGCCAGCAGCTTGGGGGGCAGGCCTTCCTACGAGCAGTACTTC. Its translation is CASSLGGRPSYEQYF.